The text below deals with one T cell receptor beta chain. Splitting the CD4+ cells yielded a CD45RA+ naive subset and a CD45RA-negative memory subset. The data were produced by immunoSEQ multiplex PCR, yet TCRdb's version contains in-frame clones alone and is incomplete. The sample records roughly 2 million clones, approximately 95% being singletons. This specimen comes from a study of shared clonotypes between healthy human individuals. The CDR3 contains 12 residues. In germline, CDR1 is SGHAT, CDR2 FQDESV (reference sequence). V trimming: 5 bases; J trimming: 10 bases; junction bases outside the gene matches: 5.

The gene calls are TRBV11-1 and TRBJ1-1, with 9 bases aligning to TRBD1. Sequencing was done on a sample of naive CD4+ T cells sorted from blood. Subset reported: CD45RA+ positively selected. This TCR came from a man aged 18 to 29 in good health. The CDR3 sequence: CASSPDRGAAFF. The CDR3 coding sequence is TGTGCCAGCAGCCCGGACAGGGGTGCAGCTTTCTTT. Full variable domain (remainder filled in from reference TRBV11-1 and TRBJ1-1): EAEVAQSPRYKITEKSQAVAFWCDPISGHATLYWYRQILGQGPELLVQFQDESVVDDSQLPKDRFSAERLKGVDSTLKIQPAELGDSAMYLCASSPDRGAAFFGQGTRLTVV.